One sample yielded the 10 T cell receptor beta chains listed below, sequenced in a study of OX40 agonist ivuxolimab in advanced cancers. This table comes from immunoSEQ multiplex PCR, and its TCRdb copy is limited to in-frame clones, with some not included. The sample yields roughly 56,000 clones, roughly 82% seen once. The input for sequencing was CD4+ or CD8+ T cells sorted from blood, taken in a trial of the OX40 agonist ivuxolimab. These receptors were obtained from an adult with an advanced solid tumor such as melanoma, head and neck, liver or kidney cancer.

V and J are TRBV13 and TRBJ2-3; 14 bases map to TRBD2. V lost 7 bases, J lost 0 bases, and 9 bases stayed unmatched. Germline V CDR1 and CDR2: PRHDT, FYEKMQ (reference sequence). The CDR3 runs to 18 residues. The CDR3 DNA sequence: TGTGCCAGCACCACCAGGACTAGCGGGAGGTCTAGCACAGATACGCAGTATTTT. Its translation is CASTTRTSGRSSTDTQYF.

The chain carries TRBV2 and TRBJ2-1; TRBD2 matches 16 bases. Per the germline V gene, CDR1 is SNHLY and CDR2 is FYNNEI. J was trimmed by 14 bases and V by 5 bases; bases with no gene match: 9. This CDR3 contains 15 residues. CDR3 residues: CASSSGTSGGAKKFF. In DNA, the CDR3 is TGTGCCAGCAGTTCCGGGACTAGCGGGGGGGCTAAAAAGTTCTTC.

CDR3 in amino acids: CASSYSFNSPLHF. DNA for the CDR3: TGTGCCAGCAGTTACAGTTTTAATTCACCCCTCCACTTT. The chain links TRBV6-6 to TRBJ1-6, with D uncertain. V was clipped by 2 bases and J by 6 bases, with 5 bases between them. This CDR3 is built from 13 residues. Germline lookup yields CDR1 MNHNY and CDR2 SVGAGI (reference sequence).

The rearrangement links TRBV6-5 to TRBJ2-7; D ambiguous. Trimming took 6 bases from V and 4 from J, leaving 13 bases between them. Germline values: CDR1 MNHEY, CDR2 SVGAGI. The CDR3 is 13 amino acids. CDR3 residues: CASRTKVPYEQYF. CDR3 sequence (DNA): TGTGCCAGCAGAACTAAGGTCCCATACGAGCAGTACTTC.

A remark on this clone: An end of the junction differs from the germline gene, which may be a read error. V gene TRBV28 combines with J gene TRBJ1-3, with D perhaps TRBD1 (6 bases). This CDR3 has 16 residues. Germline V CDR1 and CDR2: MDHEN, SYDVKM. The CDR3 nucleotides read TGTGCCAGCAGACCCGCAGGGGTTCGCTCTGGAAACGCCATATATTTT. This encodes CASRPAGVRSGNAIYF.

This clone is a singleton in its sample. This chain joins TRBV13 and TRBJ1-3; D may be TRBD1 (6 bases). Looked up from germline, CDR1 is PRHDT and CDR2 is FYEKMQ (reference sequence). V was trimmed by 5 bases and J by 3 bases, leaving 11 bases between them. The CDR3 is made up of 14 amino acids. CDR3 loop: CASSRGGYGNTIYF. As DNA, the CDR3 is TGTGCCAGCAGCCGCGGGGGCTATGGAAACACCATATATTTT.

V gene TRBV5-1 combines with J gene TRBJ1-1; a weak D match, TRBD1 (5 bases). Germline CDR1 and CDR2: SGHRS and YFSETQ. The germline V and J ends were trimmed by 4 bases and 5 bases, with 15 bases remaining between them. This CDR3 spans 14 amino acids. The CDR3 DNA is TGCGCCAGCAGCCTCCAGGGAGTGGGTACTGAAGCTTTCTTT. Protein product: CASSLQGVGTEAFF.

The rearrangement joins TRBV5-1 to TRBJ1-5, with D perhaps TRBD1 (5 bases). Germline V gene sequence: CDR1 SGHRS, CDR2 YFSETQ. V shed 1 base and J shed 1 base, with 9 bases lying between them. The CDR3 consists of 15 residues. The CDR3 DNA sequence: TGCGCCAGCAGCTTGTTAGGGGTAAGCAATCAGCCCCAGCATTTT. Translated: CASSLLGVSNQPQHF.

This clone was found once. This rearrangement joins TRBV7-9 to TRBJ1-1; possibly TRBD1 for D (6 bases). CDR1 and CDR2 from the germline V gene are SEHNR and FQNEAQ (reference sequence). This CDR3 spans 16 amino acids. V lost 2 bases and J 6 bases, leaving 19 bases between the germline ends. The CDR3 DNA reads TGTGCCAGCAGCTTAAGGGGGAGGCCGGGCGGGTCTGAAGCTTTCTTT. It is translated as CASSLRGRPGGSEAFF.

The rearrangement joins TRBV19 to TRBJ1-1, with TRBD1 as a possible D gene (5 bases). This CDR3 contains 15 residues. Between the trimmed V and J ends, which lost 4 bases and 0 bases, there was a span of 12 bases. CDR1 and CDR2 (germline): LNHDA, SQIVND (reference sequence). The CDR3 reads CASSTLQALNTEAFF. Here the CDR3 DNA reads TGTGCCAGTAGTACCCTACAGGCCTTGAACACTGAAGCTTTCTTT.